This T cell receptor beta chain comes out of a study of blood T cell repertoires in COVID-19. Study-level information: Samples taken during acute and convalescent COVID-19 were collected in the United States, Italy and Spain. Nucleic acid was either cDNA or gDNA, and it came from T cells, B-cell-depleted T cells, or PBMCs.

Authors' methods: Reference gene primer amplification yielded estimated nucleated cell counts. TCRdb's copy holds only in-frame clones and misses some; the assay was immunoSEQ multiplex PCR. Clone size and the V and J calls come from that table; the DNA yielded D and trimming. This table holds some 81,000 clones, roughly 96% found once. With V trimmed by 2 bases and J by 6 bases, 4 bases remained unmatched. This CDR3 has 14 residues. In germline, CDR1 is WNHNN, CDR2 SYGVQD (reference sequence). The specimen sequenced was peripheral blood. The sequence was collected from a human donor with active COVID-19. The donor label of this sample is uncertain. This sequence joins TRBV10-1 and TRBJ2-1; TRBD1 aligns across 7 bases. CDR3: CASSEMGQLNEQFF. The DNA of the CDR3 is TGCGCCAGCAGTGAGATGGGACAGCTCAATGAGCAGTTCTTC.